What follows describes a single T cell receptor (beta chain). Its antigen is as yet unknown. Data came from immunoSEQ multiplex PCR; TCRdb stores just in-frame clones and leaves some out. The repertoire consists of 120,000 to 150,000 clones, with approximately 91% occurring once and the leading ten covering about 1.8%. These data belong to a study of T cell responses to AZD1222 COVID-19 vaccine. Study-level points and caveats: Breadth and depth of Spike-specific TCRs rose after two AZD1222 doses. Only 5 to 7 AZD1222 recipients were seropositive at baseline. Mostly white British, mostly female donors; authors suggested clonal diversity may be underestimated. Nearly half of spike-specific TCRs reportedly target unmutated variant regions.

This CDR3 is 16 amino acids long. Germline V gene lookup returns CDR1 MNHEY and CDR2 SVGAGI. The junction had 15 bases not matched to a gene; V was cut back by 4 bases and J by 8 bases. This receptor was identified in an adult who received the AZD1222 COVID-19 vaccine. The chain recombines TRBV6-5 with TRBJ1-2, with 8 bases fitting TRBD1. The sequencing used peripheral blood, collected 28 days after the second AZD1222 dose. CDR3 residues: CASSSGGAGGLRGYTF. The CDR3 nucleotides are TGTGCCAGCAGTTCCGGTGGGGCAGGGGGCTTAAGGGGCTACACCTTC.